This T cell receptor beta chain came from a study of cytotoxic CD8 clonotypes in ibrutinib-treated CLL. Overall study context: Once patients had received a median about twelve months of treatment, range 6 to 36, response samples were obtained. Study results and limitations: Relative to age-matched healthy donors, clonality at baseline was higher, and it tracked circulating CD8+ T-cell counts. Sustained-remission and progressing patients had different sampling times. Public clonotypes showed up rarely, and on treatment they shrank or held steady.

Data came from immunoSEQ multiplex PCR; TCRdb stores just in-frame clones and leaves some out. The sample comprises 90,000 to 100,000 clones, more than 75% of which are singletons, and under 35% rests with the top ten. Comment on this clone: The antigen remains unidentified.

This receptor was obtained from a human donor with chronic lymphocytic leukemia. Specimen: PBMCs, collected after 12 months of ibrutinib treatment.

Here the CDR3 reads CASSIQREEDTQYF. The CDR3 DNA is TGTGCCAGTAGTATCCAGCGTGAAGAGGATACGCAGTATTTT. V is TRBV19 and J is TRBJ2-3; D unclear. Germline V gene sequence: CDR1 LNHDA, CDR2 SQIVND (reference sequence). Trimming pared 3 bases from V and 6 bases from J, leaving 13 bases between. The CDR3 consists of 14 residues.